The 25 T cell receptor beta chains below come from one sample, sequenced in a study of T-cell reconstitution after alpha-beta-depleted transplantation in children. Preparation of the TCRbeta library was carried out with unique molecular identifiers. TCRdb used MiXCR to reprocess the PCR reads, holding one entry per CDR3 protein. The repertoire includes 500,000 to 750,000 distinct CDR3 sequences, around 13% of them detected once, and around 2% sits in the top ten. The sequenced sample was PBMCs, mostly from graft donor cells, obtained 360 days after TCRalphabeta/CD19-depleted stem cell transplant. The receptor source for this set is a male patient younger than 18 who had a stem cell transplant for acute myeloid leukemia, so the T cells may come from the graft donor.

This rearrangement joins TRBV7-6 to TRBJ2-7, with TRBD2 matching over 8 bases. Germline CDR1 reads SGHVS; CDR2 reads FNYEAQ. The ends lost 3 bases at V and 3 bases at J; junction bases unmatched: 7. This CDR3 has 15 amino acids. This CDR3 reads CASSFNREGLYEQYF. CDR3 nucleotides: TGTGCCAGCAGCTTTAATCGGGAGGGACTCTACGAGCAGTACTTC.

The CDR3, as DNA: TGTGCCAGCAGGGGACTTCACACAGATACGCAGTATTTT. Its translation is CASRGLHTDTQYF. The chain has TRBV9 and TRBJ2-3, with D possibly being TRBD2 (6 bases). This CDR3 is 13 amino acids long. V lost 5 bases, J lost 2 bases, and 9 bases lay in between. The germline CDR1 and CDR2 sequences are SGDLS and YYNGEE.

This clonotype was detected only a few times. The V gene is TRBV20-1, the J gene TRBJ2-1; TRBD2 matches at 8 bases. Germline CDR1 reads DFQATT; CDR2 reads SNEGSKA (reference sequence). The J segment lost 4 bases and the V segment lost 1 base, leaving 9 bases of the junction unmatched. The CDR3 has 16 amino acids. The CDR3 sequence: CSARGGSGRHYNEQFF. As DNA, the CDR3 is TGCAGTGCTAGAGGTGGGAGCGGGAGACATTACAATGAGCAGTTCTTC.

V is TRBV14 and J is TRBJ2-1, with TRBD2 matching 11 bases. The junction had 3 bases not matched to a gene; V was cut back by 5 bases and J by 0 bases. The CDR3 length is 16 residues. The germline CDR1 and CDR2 sequences are SGHDN and FVKESK. The DNA of the CDR3 is TGTGCCAGCAGCGTACTAGCGGGAGACTCCTACAATGAGCAGTTCTTC. Residues: CASSVLAGDSYNEQFF.

This chain connects TRBV4-3 to TRBJ2-2; no clear D gene. The germline CDR1 and CDR2 sequences are LGHNA and YSLEER. Trimming shortened V by 1 base and J by 5 bases, and 8 bases separated the two germline ends. The CDR3 has 14 amino acids. CDR3 residues: CASSQGYSTGELFF. The CDR3 DNA reads as TGCGCCAGCAGCCAAGGCTATTCGACCGGGGAGCTGTTTTTT.

This chain uses TRBV5-1 with TRBJ2-7, with TRBD1 matching over 7 bases. J lost 2 bases, V lost 6 bases, and 8 bases had no gene match. This CDR3 is 14 amino acids long. Germline V gives CDR1 SGHRS, CDR2 YFSETQ. The CDR3 region has the DNA TGCGCCAGCACCGAGGGGACAGTTACCTACGAGCAGTACTTC. This sequence encodes CASTEGTVTYEQYF.

This clonotype was seen more than once but under ten times. The chain combines TRBV4-3 with TRBJ1-5, with unresolved D. The CDR3 length is 14 residues. Germline CDR1 LGHNA, CDR2 YSLEER. Trimming pared 0 bases from V and 7 bases from J, leaving 10 bases between. CDR3 sequence (DNA): TGCGCCAGCAGCCAAGATCATGGGGAACAGCCCCAGCATTTT. Protein product: CASSQDHGEQPQHF.

A few counts support this clonotype. The chain employs TRBV29-1 and TRBJ1-4; D is perhaps TRBD1 (6 bases). Per germline, CDR1 SQVTM and CDR2 ANQGSEA. CDR3 length: 16 residues. V lost 5 bases and J lost 4, with 20 bases in between. CDR3 sequence reads: CSVQGTRDGINEKLFF. Here the CDR3 DNA reads TGCAGCGTTCAGGGGACACGGGACGGGATTAATGAAAAACTGTTTTTT.

This clonotype turned up a few times. The V call is TRBV20-1, the J call TRBJ1-3, with 9 positions matching TRBD1. Losses at the gene ends were 6 bases for V and 4 bases for J; bases not matched to a gene: 13. This CDR3 spans 16 amino acids. Germline values: CDR1 DFQATT, CDR2 SNEGSKA (reference sequence). The CDR3, as DNA: TGCAGTGCCGATATCACAGGGGGCGCGGAAGGAAACACCATATATTTT. Translating it yields CSADITGGAEGNTIYF.

The genes are TRBV12-3 or TRBV12-4 and TRBJ1-5, with TRBD1 matching 7 bases. The CDR3 runs 15 residues. V shed 5 bases and J 3 bases; nucleotides not matched to a gene: 7. CDR3 sequence (DNA): TGTGCCAGCAGTATAAGCGACAGGGCCAATCAGCCCCAGCATTTT. Protein sequence: CASSISDRANQPQHF.

This clonotype occurred many times. V gene TRBV9 combines with J gene TRBJ1-2; D gene unclear. Germline values: CDR1 SGDLS, CDR2 YYNGEE. The CDR3 is 12 amino acids. Deletions cut 3 bases from V and 5 bases from J, with 8 bases between. CDR3 DNA sequence: TGTGCCAGCAGCGCCGGTTGGTATGGCTACACCTTC. This sequence encodes CASSAGWYGYTF.

The V call is TRBV20-1, the J call TRBJ2-5, with 10 bases identical to TRBD1. The ends lost 1 base at V and 6 bases at J; junction bases unmatched: 11. Germline lookup yields CDR1 DFQATT and CDR2 SNEGSKA (reference sequence). The CDR3 contains 16 residues. DNA of the CDR3: TGCAGTGCTAGAGCTATGGGACAGGGGATACCCAAGACCCAGTACTTC. Protein product: CSARAMGQGIPKTQYF.

The chain carries TRBV9 and TRBJ1-1, with D hard to call. Trimming removed 4 bases at V and 8 bases at J, with 12 bases between. This CDR3 is 12 amino acids long. Germline V gene data show CDR1 as SGDLS and CDR2 as YYNGEE. The DNA for the CDR3 is TGTGCCAGCAGCCCCCCTATCGCCGAAGCTTTCTTT. Translating it yields CASSPPIAEAFF. The variable domain in full, completed from reference TRBV9 and TRBJ1-1, reads DSGVTQTPKHLITATGQRVTLRCSPRSGDLSVYWYQQSLDQGLQFLIQYYNGEERAKGNILERFSAQQFPDLHSELNLSSLELGDSALYFCASSPPIAEAFFGQGTRLTVV.

This clonotype was recorded at least ten times. CDR3 amino acids: CASSPQGGSRFYEQYF. The CDR3 nucleotides read TGTGCCAGCAGTCCACAGGGGGGGTCAAGATTCTACGAGCAGTACTTC. The chain uses TRBV28 and TRBJ2-7, with D perhaps TRBD1 (8 bases). Germline V CDR1 and CDR2: MDHEN, SYDVKM. The germline V and J ends were trimmed by 5 bases and 3 bases, with 20 bases remaining between them. The CDR3 runs 16 residues. Using reference TRBV28 and TRBJ2-7 for the parts outside the CDR3, the full variable domain is DVKVTQSSRYLVKRTGEKVFLECVQDMDHENMFWYRQDPGLGLRLIYFSYDVKMKEKGDIPEGYSVSREKKERFSLILESASTNQTSMYLCASSPQGGSRFYEQYFGPGTRLTVT.

This clonotype was observed a handful of times. V and J are TRBV6-1 and TRBJ2-2; D unclear. Germline CDR1 MNHNS, CDR2 SASEGT. The CDR3 is made up of 13 amino acids. The germline V and J ends were trimmed by 7 bases and 7 bases, with 13 bases remaining between them. The CDR3 spells CASMRGGGGELFF. CDR3 coding DNA: TGTGCCAGCATGAGAGGTGGTGGCGGGGAGCTGTTTTTT.

This clonotype was recorded at least ten times. The V and J genes are TRBV7-2 and TRBJ2-2; 7 bases fit TRBD1. Germline V CDR1 and CDR2: SGHTA, FQGNSA. The CDR3 is 16 amino acids. Trimming cost V 5 bases and J 6 bases; bases outside gene matches: 12. The CDR3 DNA reads as TGTGCCAGCAGCAACCTCCGGGACAGTTGGGCCGGGGAGCTGTTTTTT. It translates to CASSNLRDSWAGELFF.

V is TRBV20-1 and J is TRBJ2-1; the D is unclear. Germline V lookup: CDR1 DFQATT, CDR2 SNEGSKA (reference sequence). This CDR3 has 12 amino acids. Deletions cut 6 bases from V and 5 bases from J, with 11 bases between. The CDR3 sequence is CSAQPGDNEQFF. The CDR3 coding sequence is TGCAGTGCCCAACCTGGGGACAATGAGCAGTTCTTC.

Comments on this clonotype: Given a much more abundant clone one base away, this may be a read error. Lacking the conserved final phenylalanine or tryptophan, this CDR3 likely reflects a read error. The chain joins TRBV28 to TRBJ2-7; D is possibly TRBD2 (7 bases). The germline gives CDR1 MDHEN, CDR2 SYDVKM. The CDR3 runs to 16 residues. Trimming removed 2 bases at V and 0 bases at J, with 14 bases between. In DNA, the CDR3 is TGTGCCAGCAGTTTACTGGGGGGCGGGAGCTCCTACGAGCAGTACTGC. This gives the protein CASSLLGGGSSYEQYC.

This clonotype was seen a handful of times. CDR3 nucleotides: TGTGCCAGCAGTGACAGGTTCGAAGCTTTCTTT. This codes for CASSDRFEAFF. The chain uses TRBV6-2 or TRBV6-3 and TRBJ1-1; possible D gene TRBD1, 6 bases. Germline V gene data show CDR1 as MNHEY and CDR2 as SVGEGT. With 5 bases removed from V and 8 bases from J, the gap between germline ends came to 9 bases. This CDR3 has 11 amino acids.

This clonotype was detected a few times. This chain links TRBV20-1 with TRBJ2-5; D is uncertain. This CDR3 comprises 14 residues. Germline V lookup: CDR1 DFQATT, CDR2 SNEGSKA (reference sequence). V was shortened by 0 bases and J by 7 bases, with 15 bases between the two germline ends. The CDR3 region has the DNA TGCAGTGCTAGAGATCCGGCTAGAATAGGGACCCAGTACTTC. Residues: CSARDPARIGTQYF.

This sequence joins TRBV15 and TRBJ2-3; D perhaps matches TRBD2 (5 bases). CDR3 length: 15 amino acids. Germline-derived CDR1 and CDR2 are LNHNV and YYDKDF (reference sequence). V was clipped by 1 base and J by 9 bases, with 17 bases between them. CDR3 in DNA: TGTGCCACCAGCAGAGCGTTCGGGCTAGCTGGAACGCAGTATTTT. Translating gives CATSRAFGLAGTQYF.

This chain connects TRBV18 to TRBJ2-7, with a tentative D call TRBD2 (6 bases). Trimming stripped 3 bases from V and 3 bases from J, with 12 bases between. The CDR3 loop spans 14 amino acids. Germline lookup yields CDR1 KGHSH and CDR2 LQKENI. As DNA, the CDR3 is TGTGCCAGCTCACCGGGACTTTTTTTCTACGAGCAGTACTTC. It specifies CASSPGLFFYEQYF.

The V call is TRBV12-3 or TRBV12-4, the J call TRBJ1-5; D perhaps matches TRBD1 (6 bases). Trimming shortened V by 3 bases and J by 0 bases, and 12 bases separated the two germline ends. This CDR3 region has 16 residues. This CDR3 is CASSFWTDHSNQPQHF. For the CDR3, the DNA is TGTGCCAGCAGTTTTTGGACAGATCATAGCAATCAGCCCCAGCATTTT.

This chain links TRBV6-2 or TRBV6-3 with TRBJ2-7; the D gene is possibly TRBD2 (6 bases). The CDR3 totals 14 residues. Trimming removed 11 bases at V and 2 bases at J, with 19 bases between. Per the germline V gene, CDR1 is MNHEY and CDR2 is SVGEGT. This CDR3 reads CASQGNSGAYEQYF. CDR3 coding DNA: TGTGCCTCCCAAGGAAATAGCGGCGCCTACGAGCAGTACTTC.

This clonotype occurred a few times. The chain uses TRBV12-3 or TRBV12-4 and TRBJ2-1; D uncertain. The CDR3 is 15 amino acids. V lost 6 bases and J 7 bases, leaving 19 bases between the germline ends. The CDR3 DNA follows: TGTGCCAGCAGCGCCGACAATTCGCCTCGGAATGAGCAGTTCTTC. Translation gives CASSADNSPRNEQFF.